What follows are 14 T cell receptor beta chains derived from one specimen sequenced in a study of cytomegalovirus exposure and HLA in healthy donors. The PCR had 60 Vbeta and 13 Jbeta primers. Clones were sequenced by immunoSEQ multiplex PCR, and TCRdb holds only the in-frame ones, with some missing. The table records 110,000 or so clones, 67% of them present only once. The sample was PBMCs. All receptors come from a man between 18 and 35 years old in good health and CMV-seropositive.

This rearrangement joins TRBV18 to TRBJ2-5; D possibly corresponds to TRBD2 (6 bases). This CDR3 spans 13 amino acids. The V gene's germline CDR1 is KGHSH and CDR2 LQKENI. Trimming removed 2 bases from V and 5 bases from J, with 9 bases in between. The CDR3: CASSPDREETQYF. The CDR3 nucleotides are TGTGCCAGCTCACCAGATCGGGAGGAGACCCAGTACTTC.

The V call is TRBV9, the J call TRBJ2-7; D might be TRBD2 (6 bases). CDR3 size: 15 residues. Trimming left V 0 bases short and J 0 bases short, with 10 bases between. Germline V CDR1 and CDR2: SGDLS, YYNGEE. As DNA, the CDR3 is TGTGCCAGCAGCGTAGCGTACGGGAGCTCCTACGAGCAGTACTTC. Residues: CASSVAYGSSYEQYF.

The V gene is TRBV7-2, the J gene TRBJ1-2, with TRBD1 matching over 10 bases. This CDR3 contains 15 residues. V lost 2 bases and J lost 7; bases outside the gene matches: 7. The germline V gene encodes CDR1 SGHTA and CDR2 FQGNSA. The CDR3 DNA follows: TGTGCCAGCAGCTTATTGCGACAGGGGGCTGGTGGCTACACCTTC. Translated, it gives CASSLLRQGAGGYTF.

Concerning this clone itself: Because the CDR3's place on the DNA is in doubt, the DNA is left out and the CDR3 is given as listed by TCRdb. The V gene is TRBV7-5, the J gene TRBJ2-4; TRBD2 reflects the table's D call only, with no check against the DNA. TRBV7-5 is described as a pseudogene. Termini included, the CDR3 measures 17 amino acids. CDR3 sequence reads: CVRSPFGGGSGKNIQYF.

The chain combines TRBV5-6 with TRBJ1-6; D uncertain. Trimming left V 1 base short and J 0 bases short, with 14 bases between. The CDR3 is made up of 18 amino acids. Germline CDR1 is SGHDT and CDR2 is YYEEEE. The CDR3 sequence is CASSLRPGRSSYNSPLHF. CDR3 DNA sequence: TGTGCCAGCAGCTTGCGGCCGGGTCGAAGCTCCTATAATTCACCCCTCCACTTT.

The V gene is TRBV6-5, the J gene TRBJ2-7, with TRBD1 matching over 7 bases. Germline assignment: CDR1 MNHEY and CDR2 SVGAGI. The CDR3 runs to 16 residues. V lost 2 bases to trimming and J lost 2 bases; unmatched junction nucleotides: 9. The CDR3 spells CASSYSAGTVTYEQYV. In nucleotides, the CDR3 is TGTGCCAGCAGTTACAGCGCCGGGACAGTCACCTACGAGCAGTACGTC.

V and J are TRBV6-1 and TRBJ2-5; 12 bases map to TRBD2. The CDR3 is 15 residues long. Trimming took 8 bases from V and 5 from J; bases not matched to a gene: 9. Germline V CDR1 and CDR2: MNHNS, SASEGT. CDR3 coding DNA: TGTGCCAGCGGTCGACTAGCGGGAGTAACCGAGACCCAGTACTTC. Translated, it gives CASGRLAGVTETQYF.

This clone occurred once. The genes are TRBV11-2 and TRBJ1-3; D gene unclear. V dropped 0 bases and J dropped 2 bases, with 11 bases sitting between them. This CDR3 spans 16 amino acids. Germline CDR1 SGHAT, CDR2 FQNNGV. The CDR3 protein is CASSLDRGRTGNTIYF. The CDR3 DNA reads as TGTGCCAGCAGCTTAGATCGCGGGAGGACTGGAAACACCATATATTTT.

This clone was recorded once. At one boundary the junction diverges from the germline segment, which might be a read error. The chain joins TRBV28 to TRBJ2-2; 8 bases agree with TRBD2. The CDR3 loop spans 13 amino acids. In germline, CDR1 is MDHEN, CDR2 SYDVKM. The CDR3 DNA is TGTGCCGGCAGGCGGGGGGTCACCGGGGAGCTGTTTTTT. It yields the protein CAGRRGVTGELFF. Filled out from reference TRBV28 and TRBJ2-2, the complete variable domain reads DVKVTQSSRYLVKRTGEKVFLECVQDMDHENMFWYRQDPGLGLRLIYFSYDVKMKEKGDIPEGYSVSREKKERFSLILESASTNQTSMYLCAGRRGVTGELFFGEGSRLTVL.

This chain connects TRBV5-1 to TRBJ1-3; D call uncertain. V was clipped by 7 bases and J by 0 bases, with 11 bases between them. The CDR3 is 14 residues long. Germline V gene lookup returns CDR1 SGHRS and CDR2 YFSETQ. CDR3 residues: CASCLDGSGNTIYF. CDR3 DNA sequence: TGCGCCAGCTGCCTGGACGGCTCTGGAAACACCATATATTTT.

This clone has a single count. This rearrangement joins TRBV4-2 to TRBJ2-3; D possibly corresponds to TRBD2 (6 bases). V shed 0 bases and J shed 1 base, with 11 bases lying between them. Germline loops: CDR1 LGHNA, CDR2 YNFKEQ. This CDR3 comprises 16 residues. CDR3 nucleotide sequence: TGTGCCAGCAGCCAAGATATCACTAGCCGCACAGATACGCAGTATTTT. This codes for CASSQDITSRTDTQYF.

V gene TRBV6-5 combines with J gene TRBJ2-2, with 10 bases matching TRBD2. CDR3 length: 15 amino acids. Trimming cost V 6 bases and J 4 bases; bases outside gene matches: 5. Looked up from germline, CDR1 is MNHEY and CDR2 is SVGAGI. The CDR3 sequence: CASRKRGGSTGELFF. The DNA for the CDR3 is TGTGCCAGCAGGAAGCGGGGGGGCTCCACCGGGGAGCTGTTTTTT.

The gene calls are TRBV28 and TRBJ1-1; no clear D. Germline V gives CDR1 MDHEN, CDR2 SYDVKM. V lost 3 bases and J 1 base, leaving 12 bases between the germline ends. The CDR3 runs 15 residues. The CDR3 here is CASSFSTLGNTEAFF. CDR3 in DNA: TGTGCCAGCAGTTTTTCGACATTGGGGAACACTGAAGCTTTCTTT.

V is TRBV9 and J is TRBJ2-1; 10 bases match TRBD2. Germline V gene lookup returns CDR1 SGDLS and CDR2 YYNGEE. This CDR3 region has 14 residues. With V trimmed by 0 bases and J by 15 bases, 9 bases remained unmatched. The DNA of the CDR3 is TGTGCCAGCAGCGTAGGACTAGCGGGTGCCCCGGGGTTCTTC. Amino acid sequence: CASSVGLAGAPGFF.